The next 8 T cell receptor beta chains were all read from a single sample in a study of lymphopenia after photon versus proton radiotherapy. TCRdb's table, derived via immunoSEQ multiplex PCR, lists solely in-frame clones and lacks some. The sample contains about 42,000 clones, roughly four fifths of which appear only once. Sequencing used peripheral blood, obtained from a patient treated with proton-based radiotherapy. The origin of the receptors is a woman in her 70s with pancreatic cancer.

This clone appeared a single time. The DNA of the CDR3 is TGTGCCAGCAGCCACCTGGGACAGGGTTCTTACACCGGGGAGCTGTTTTTT. This encodes CASSHLGQGSYTGELFF. This sequence joins TRBV27 and TRBJ2-2; TRBD1 matches 9 bases. The CDR3 loop spans 17 amino acids. The trim removed 6 bases at V and 3 bases at J, leaving 11 bases unmatched. Per germline, CDR1 MNHEY and CDR2 SMNVEV (reference sequence).

The chain is built from TRBV7-9 and TRBJ2-7; 10 nucleotides align to TRBD2. V gave up 2 bases and J gave up 4 bases; unmatched junction bases: 5. Germline V gene data show CDR1 as SEHNR and CDR2 as FQNEAQ (reference sequence). The CDR3 is 15 residues long. CDR3 DNA sequence: TGTGCCAGCAGCTTATCTAGCGGGAGTGGGTACGAGCAGTACTTC. Protein: CASSLSSGSGYEQYF. Full variable domain (rest looked up from reference TRBV7-9 and TRBJ2-7): DTGVSQNPRHKITKRGQNVTFRCDPISEHNRLYWYRQTLGQGPEFLTYFQNEAQLEKSRLLSDRFSAERPKGSFSTLEIQRTEQGDSAMYLCASSLSSGSGYEQYFGPGTRLTVT.

The J gene is TRBJ1-2, the V gene TRBV11-3; unclear D gene. This CDR3 is built from 14 residues. CDR1 and CDR2 (germline): SGHNT, YENEEA. Trimming removed 0 bases from V and 2 bases from J, with 7 bases in between. CDR3 residues: CASSLDGSNYGYTF. For the CDR3, the DNA is TGTGCCAGCAGCTTAGATGGGTCCAACTATGGCTACACCTTC.

The chain combines TRBV4-2 with TRBJ2-3, with D perhaps being TRBD1 or TRBD2 (5 bases each). This CDR3 is built from 17 residues. Between the trimmed V and J ends, which lost 5 bases and 3 bases, there was a span of 21 bases. The germline CDR1 and CDR2 sequences are LGHNA and YNFKEQ. The chain's CDR3 is CASSSPDRGESTDTQYF. Here the CDR3 DNA reads TGTGCCAGCAGCTCCCCTGACCGGGGCGAATCGACAGATACGCAGTATTTT.

The chain carries TRBV2 and TRBJ2-3; tentative D call: TRBD2 (6 bases). Germline loops: CDR1 SNHLY, CDR2 FYNNEI. The CDR3 length is 14 residues. V was clipped by 10 bases and J by 0 bases, with 14 bases between them. The CDR3 protein is CATQSGRSTDTQYF. The DNA of the CDR3 is TGTGCCACCCAAAGCGGGCGTAGCACAGATACGCAGTATTTT.

The chain uses TRBV2 and TRBJ2-5; D remains ambiguous. The CDR3 spans 14 residues. CDR1 is SNHLY, CDR2 FYNNEI, per germline. Trimming removed 3 bases at V and 7 bases at J, with 15 bases between. The CDR3: CASSDEDRPGTQYF. CDR3 nucleotide sequence: TGTGCCAGCAGTGATGAGGACCGTCCGGGGACCCAGTACTTC.

Points on this clone: The same CDR3 arises from other DNA sequences in this sample as well. V is TRBV6-1 and J is TRBJ1-2; D remains ambiguous. The CDR3 consists of 11 residues. Germline lookup yields CDR1 MNHNS and CDR2 SASEGT. V was cut by 4 bases and J by 5 bases, with 5 bases left in between. The CDR3 reads CASSGSYGYTF. In DNA form, the CDR3 reads TGTGCCAGCAGTGGCAGTTATGGCTACACCTTC.

The rearrangement links TRBV29-1 to TRBJ1-2, with D hard to call. CDR3 length: 15 amino acids. Germline values: CDR1 SQVTM, CDR2 ANQGSEA. The V and J ends lost 4 bases and 0 bases respectively, with 15 bases between them. CDR3 protein: CSVAATALANYGYTF. The CDR3 coding sequence is TGCAGCGTTGCTGCGACGGCTTTAGCTAACTATGGCTACACCTTC.